The TCR beta chain under discussion was sequenced for a study of cytotoxic CD8 clonotypes in ibrutinib-treated CLL. Measured with immunoSEQ multiplex PCR; TCRdb has only the in-frame clones, and not every one. The data show around 160,000 clones, roughly 77% seen once. The germline V gene encodes CDR1 SEHNR and CDR2 FQNEAQ (reference sequence). V lost 1 base, J lost 1 base, and 16 bases lay in between. The CDR3 spans 17 residues. The V call is TRBV7-9, the J call TRBJ1-1; D call uncertain. The sample here was PBMCs, taken after 12 months of ibrutinib treatment. This clonotype was sampled from a human donor with chronic lymphocytic leukemia. The CDR3 region is CASSLVGSPTRNTEAFF. CDR3 coding DNA: TGTGCCAGCAGCTTAGTCGGGTCTCCGACGAGGAACACTGAAGCTTTCTTT. Drawing the rest from reference TRBV7-9 and TRBJ1-1, the complete variable domain is DTGVSQNPRHKITKRGQNVTFRCDPISEHNRLYWYRQTLGQGPEFLTYFQNEAQLEKSRLLSDRFSAERPKGSFSTLEIQRTEQGDSAMYLCASSLVGSPTRNTEAFFGQGTRLTVV.